These 20 T cell receptor beta chains originate from one sample sequenced in a study of T cell repertoires in cytomegalovirus infection. TCRdb re-called the reads with MiXCR, one entry per CDR3 protein. The profile covers some 200,000 distinct CDR3 sequences, with about 40% appearing a single time and 59% taken by the ten largest. These receptors' targets are unknown. The sample in question was CD8+ T cells from cultured PBMCs, obtained from culture after CMV antigen stimulation. Receptors originate from a human donor in good health (CMV status not recorded). Some clones in this sample may be carry-over from other donors' samples.

V is TRBV10-3 and J is TRBJ2-7; D perhaps matches TRBD1 (5 bases). CDR3 length equals 13 residues. The V gene lost 7 bases and the J gene lost 1 base, with 11 bases spanning the gap. Germline loops: CDR1 ENHRY, CDR2 SYGVKD. This chain's CDR3 is CAITRDRSYEQYF. Here the CDR3 DNA reads TGTGCCATCACCCGAGACAGATCCTACGAGCAGTACTTC.

Only a few counts were recorded for this clonotype. The chain is built from TRBV7-9 and TRBJ1-1; 7 bases align to TRBD1. The CDR3 sequence is 15 residues long. Germline V gives CDR1 SEHNR, CDR2 FQNEAQ (reference sequence). Germline trimming cut 5 bases from V and 5 bases from J; bases unmatched to any gene: 11. CDR3 sequence: CASSIQRQGGTEAFF. The DNA for the CDR3 is TGTGCCAGCAGCATTCAACGACAGGGAGGGACTGAAGCTTTCTTT.

This chain connects TRBV19 to TRBJ2-3, with D tentatively TRBD1 (5 bases). This CDR3 contains 15 residues. The ends were cut back, 1 base at V and 3 bases at J, with 11 bases in the middle. From germline, CDR1 is LNHDA and CDR2 SQIVND (reference sequence). The CDR3 here is CASSIGTSPTDTQYF. DNA of the CDR3: TGTGCCAGTAGTATAGGGACAAGCCCAACAGATACGCAGTATTTT.

The rearrangement joins TRBV27 to TRBJ1-2, with 7 bases fitting TRBD1. The trim removed 0 bases at V and 6 bases at J, leaving 4 bases unmatched. The CDR3 spans 14 residues. Germline V gene data show CDR1 as MNHEY and CDR2 as SMNVEV (reference sequence). CDR3 nucleotide sequence: TGTGCCAGCAGTTTATCGGCAGGGGGGGATGGCTACACCTTC. Amino acids: CASSLSAGGDGYTF.

This clonotype was picked up a small number of times. The chain is built from TRBV7-8 and TRBJ2-3, with D possibly matching TRBD2 (6 bases). The germline CDR1 and CDR2 sequences are SGHVS and FQNEAQ. The length of the CDR3 is 14 residues. The V and J ends lost 10 bases and 2 bases respectively, with 16 bases between them. The CDR3 sequence is CATDGGPYTDTQYF. The CDR3 nucleotides read TGTGCCACCGACGGGGGACCGTACACAGATACGCAGTATTTT.

The chain links TRBV7-6 to TRBJ2-5; TRBD1 aligns across 7 bases. V lost 4 bases to trimming and J lost 5 bases; unmatched junction nucleotides: 10. CDR3 length: 15 residues. Germline V lookup: CDR1 SGHVS, CDR2 FNYEAQ. CDR3 residues: CASSSGNRGGETQYF. Here the CDR3 DNA reads TGTGCCAGCAGCTCCGGGAACAGGGGCGGCGAGACCCAGTACTTC.

This clonotype has more than one count but fewer than ten. This rearrangement joins TRBV7-2 to TRBJ2-1; TRBD2 matches at 15 bases. The CDR3 runs 15 residues. Germline lookup yields CDR1 SGHTA and CDR2 FQGNSA. V dropped 3 bases and J dropped 10; count of bases not matched to a gene: 4. As DNA, the CDR3 is TGTGCCAGCAGCTTCCCGGGACTAGCGGGAGGCGAGCAGTTCTTC. Amino acid sequence: CASSFPGLAGGEQFF. Combining the CDR3 with reference TRBV7-2 and TRBJ2-1 gives the whole variable domain GAGVSQSPSNKVTEKGKDVELRCDPISGHTALYWYRQSLGQGLEFLIYFQGNSAPDKSGLPSDRFSAERTGGSVSTLTIQRTQQEDSAVYLCASSFPGLAGGEQFFGPGTRLTVL.

The gene calls are TRBV11-2 and TRBJ2-7, with 9 bases that match TRBD2. Looked up from germline, CDR1 is SGHAT and CDR2 is FQNNGV. The CDR3 spans 15 residues. V was clipped by 1 base and J by 2 bases; unmatched bases: 3. The CDR3: CASSLASGAAYEQYF. CDR3 in DNA: TGTGCCAGCAGCTTAGCTAGCGGGGCTGCCTACGAGCAGTACTTC.

This clonotype was counted a few times. V usage is TRBV7-6 and J usage is TRBJ2-7; D is possibly TRBD2 (6 bases). This CDR3 spans 13 amino acids. The germline CDR1 and CDR2 sequences are SGHVS and FNYEAQ. Trimming removed 5 bases at V and 5 bases at J, with 13 bases between. The CDR3 region is CASSRRLANEQYF. The CDR3 bases are TGTGCCAGCAGCCGACGTCTAGCGAACGAGCAGTACTTC.

This clonotype appeared a few times. The genes are TRBV7-6 and TRBJ2-5; 14 nucleotides agree with TRBD2. The CDR3 has 17 amino acids. Trimming took 5 bases from V and 5 from J; bases not matched to a gene: 10. The germline CDR1 and CDR2 sequences are SGHVS and FNYEAQ. This CDR3 is CASSPRLAGGVAETQYF. The DNA for the CDR3 is TGTGCCAGCAGCCCCCGACTAGCGGGGGGGGTGGCGGAGACCCAGTACTTC.

The rearrangement links TRBV19 to TRBJ2-7; no definite D call. CDR1 and CDR2 (germline): LNHDA, SQIVND (reference sequence). V lost 8 bases and J lost 3, with 17 bases in between. This CDR3 region has 14 residues. This CDR3 reads CASSFLYIFYEQYF. The CDR3 DNA follows: TGTGCCAGTTCGTTTCTATACATCTTCTACGAGCAGTACTTC. The full variable domain, rest sourced from reference TRBV19 and TRBJ2-7, is DGGITQSPKYLFRKEGQNVTLSCEQNLNHDAMYWYRQDPGQGLRLIYYSQIVNDFQKGDIAEGYSVSREKKESFPLTVTSAQKNPTAFYLCASSFLYIFYEQYFGPGTRLTVT.

Worth noting for this clonotype: It may be a read error: a sequence one base away is much more abundant. J is TRBJ2-7 and V is TRBV7-4; 12 bases are a match to TRBD1. Looked up from germline, CDR1 is SGHVT and CDR2 is SQSDAQ. The CDR3 has 16 amino acids. The CDR3 reads CTSSPSRDRGPYEQYF. The CDR3, as DNA: TGTACCAGCAGCCCGTCCCGGGACAGGGGGCCTTACGAGCAGTACTTC. Full variable domain (remainder filled in from reference TRBV7-4 and TRBJ2-7): GAGVSQSPRYKVAKRGRDVALRCDSISGHVTLYWYRQTLGQGSEVLTYSQSDAQRDKSGRPSGRFSAERPERSVSTLKIQRTEQGDSAVYLCTSSPSRDRGPYEQYFGPGTRLTVT.

There are a few counts of this clonotype. The CDR3 nucleotides are TGTGCCAGCAGCCCCCCATCGGCGGAATACGAGCAGTACTTC. This codes for CASSPPSAEYEQYF. The chain carries TRBV7-9 and TRBJ2-7; no clear D gene. V dropped 5 bases and J dropped 4 bases, with 15 bases sitting between them. CDR3 length: 14 amino acids. Germline values: CDR1 SEHNR, CDR2 FQNEAQ (reference sequence).

This clonotype was seen a single time. The J gene is TRBJ1-3, the V gene TRBV6-6; no reliable D call. CDR3 length: 15 amino acids. Trimming shortened V by 2 bases and J by 0 bases, and 8 bases separated the two germline ends. The germline CDR1 and CDR2 sequences are MNHNY and SVGAGI (reference sequence). DNA for the CDR3: TGTGCCAGCAGTTACCCCCTTTTCTCTGGAAACACCATATATTTT. Translation gives CASSYPLFSGNTIYF.

This chain links TRBV30 with TRBJ2-1; D unresolved. CDR3 size: 14 residues. V was cut by 3 bases and J by 5 bases, with 14 bases left in between. Germline values: CDR1 GTSNPN, CDR2 SVGIG (reference sequence). CDR3 sequence: CAWSPGLGNNEQFF. CDR3 DNA sequence: TGTGCCTGGAGCCCCGGGCTGGGGAACAATGAGCAGTTCTTC. Filled out from reference TRBV30 and TRBJ2-1, the complete variable domain reads SQTIHQWPATLVQPVGSPLSLECTVEGTSNPNLYWYRQAAGRGLQLLFYSVGIGQISSEVPQNLSASRPQDRQFILSSKKLLLSDSGFYLCAWSPGLGNNEQFFGPGTRLTVL.

This clonotype was observed many times. The J gene is TRBJ2-3, the V gene TRBV7-2; D tentatively reads TRBD1 or TRBD2 (5 bases each). CDR1 is SGHTA and CDR2 is FQGNSA in the germline V gene. V was cut by 1 base and J by 5 bases, with 16 bases left in between. The CDR3 runs to 16 residues. CDR3 in DNA: TGTGCCAGCAGCTTAGTCCCGGGGCGAATGGAAGATACGCAGTATTTT. Translating gives CASSLVPGRMEDTQYF.

This clonotype showed up just a few times. The chain is built from TRBV12-3 or TRBV12-4 and TRBJ2-2, with 7 bases aligning to TRBD2. The CDR3 totals 16 residues. Trimming at V came to 2 bases and at J to 3 bases, leaving 6 bases not matched to a gene. CDR3 coding DNA: TGTGCCAGCAGTTTAAAGATAGGACTAGACACCGGGGAGCTGTTTTTT. This codes for CASSLKIGLDTGELFF.

This clonotype occurred many times. V gene TRBV7-2 combines with J gene TRBJ1-5; a possible D gene is TRBD1 (5 bases). V lost 2 bases and J 5 bases, leaving 10 bases between the germline ends. The CDR3 covers 14 residues. Looked up from germline, CDR1 is SGHTA and CDR2 is FQGNSA. In nucleotides, the CDR3 is TGTGCCAGCAGCTTATACTCGGGGGATCAGCCCCAGCATTTT. Residues: CASSLYSGDQPQHF. The full variable domain, completed using reference TRBV7-2 and TRBJ1-5, is GAGVSQSPSNKVTEKGKDVELRCDPISGHTALYWYRQSLGQGLEFLIYFQGNSAPDKSGLPSDRFSAERTGGSVSTLTIQRTQQEDSAVYLCASSLYSGDQPQHFGDGTRLSIL.

This clonotype was seen repeatedly, ten times or more. The chain links TRBV6-6 to TRBJ1-1; D might be TRBD1 (5 bases). CDR1 and CDR2 (germline): MNHNY, SVGAGI (reference sequence). There are 11 residues in the CDR3. V was trimmed by 6 bases and J by 8 bases, leaving 10 bases between them. The CDR3 nucleotides read TGTGCCAGCAGAATGGGGGTCGAAGCTTTCTTT. This gives the protein CASRMGVEAFF.

This clonotype was detected only a few times. V and J are TRBV10-3 and TRBJ1-5; possibly TRBD1 for D (5 bases). Germline lookup yields CDR1 ENHRY and CDR2 SYGVKD. This CDR3 is 17 amino acids long. The V and J ends lost 6 bases and 0 bases respectively, with 18 bases between them. This CDR3 reads CAISDPTGASSNQPQHF. In DNA form, the CDR3 reads TGTGCCATCAGCGACCCAACAGGAGCCTCTAGCAATCAGCCCCAGCATTTT.